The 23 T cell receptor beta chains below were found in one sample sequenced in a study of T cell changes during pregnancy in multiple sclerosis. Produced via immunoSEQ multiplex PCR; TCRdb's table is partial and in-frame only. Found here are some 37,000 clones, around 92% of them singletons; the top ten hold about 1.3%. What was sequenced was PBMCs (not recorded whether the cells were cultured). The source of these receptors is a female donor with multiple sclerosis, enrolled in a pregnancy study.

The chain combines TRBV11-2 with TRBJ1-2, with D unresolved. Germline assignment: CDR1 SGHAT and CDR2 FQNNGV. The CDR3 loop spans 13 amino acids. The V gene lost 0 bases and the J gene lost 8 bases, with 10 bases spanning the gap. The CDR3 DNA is TGTGCCAGCAGCTTAGAAGGGCTGGGGGGCTACACCTTC. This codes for CASSLEGLGGYTF.

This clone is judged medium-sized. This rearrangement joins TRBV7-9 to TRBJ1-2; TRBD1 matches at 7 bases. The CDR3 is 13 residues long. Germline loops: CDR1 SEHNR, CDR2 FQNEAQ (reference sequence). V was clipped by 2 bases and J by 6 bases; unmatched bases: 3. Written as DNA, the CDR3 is TGTGCCAGCAGCTTAACAGGGGTAGATGGCTACACCTTC. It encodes CASSLTGVDGYTF.

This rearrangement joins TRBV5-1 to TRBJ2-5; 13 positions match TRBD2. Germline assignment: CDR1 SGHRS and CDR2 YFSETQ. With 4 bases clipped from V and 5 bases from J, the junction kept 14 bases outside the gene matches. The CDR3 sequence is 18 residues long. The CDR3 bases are TGCGCCAGCAGCGGCGGGACTAGCGGGGACGTTTTAGGGGAGACCCAGTACTTC. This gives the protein CASSGGTSGDVLGETQYF.

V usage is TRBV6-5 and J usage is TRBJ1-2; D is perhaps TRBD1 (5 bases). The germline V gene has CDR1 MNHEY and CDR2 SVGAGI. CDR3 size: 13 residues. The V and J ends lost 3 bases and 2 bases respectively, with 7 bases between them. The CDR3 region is CASSYRDNYGYTF. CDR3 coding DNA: TGTGCCAGCAGTTATCGGGACAACTATGGCTACACCTTC.

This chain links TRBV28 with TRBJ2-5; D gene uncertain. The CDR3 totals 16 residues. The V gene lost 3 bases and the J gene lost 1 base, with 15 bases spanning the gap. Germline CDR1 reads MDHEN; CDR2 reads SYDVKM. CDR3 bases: TGTGCCAGCAGTTTCTTAGGACGGACGGGCCAAGAGACCCAGTACTTC. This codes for CASSFLGRTGQETQYF.

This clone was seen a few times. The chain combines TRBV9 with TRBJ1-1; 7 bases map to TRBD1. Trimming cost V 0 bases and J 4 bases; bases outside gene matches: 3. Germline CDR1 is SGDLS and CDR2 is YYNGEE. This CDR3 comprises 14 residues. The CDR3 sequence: CASSVARGGTEAFF. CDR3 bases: TGTGCCAGCAGCGTAGCCAGGGGGGGCACTGAAGCTTTCTTT.

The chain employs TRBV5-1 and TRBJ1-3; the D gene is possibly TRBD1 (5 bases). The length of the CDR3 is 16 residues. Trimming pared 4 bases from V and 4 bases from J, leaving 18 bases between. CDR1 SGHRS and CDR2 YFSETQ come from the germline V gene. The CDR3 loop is CASSLNSQGSGNTIYF. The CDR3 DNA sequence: TGCGCCAGCAGCCTAAATTCCCAGGGATCAGGAAACACCATATATTTT.

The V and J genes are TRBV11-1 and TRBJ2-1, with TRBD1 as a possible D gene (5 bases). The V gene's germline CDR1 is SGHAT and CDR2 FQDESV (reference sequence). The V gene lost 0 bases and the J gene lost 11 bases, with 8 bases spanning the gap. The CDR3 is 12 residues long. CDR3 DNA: TGTGCCAGCAGCTTAGCAGGGGAAAAGCAGTTCTTC. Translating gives CASSLAGEKQFF.

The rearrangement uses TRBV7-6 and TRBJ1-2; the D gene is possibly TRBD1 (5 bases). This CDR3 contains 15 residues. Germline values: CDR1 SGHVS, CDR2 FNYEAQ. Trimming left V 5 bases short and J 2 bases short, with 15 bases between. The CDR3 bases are TGTGCCAGCAGCCCGGCGGGGGGAAAGAACTATGGCTACACCTTC. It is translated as CASSPAGGKNYGYTF.

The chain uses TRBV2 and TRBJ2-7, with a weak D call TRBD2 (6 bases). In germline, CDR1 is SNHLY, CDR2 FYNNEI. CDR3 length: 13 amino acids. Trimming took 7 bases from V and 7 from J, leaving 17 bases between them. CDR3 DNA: TGTGCCAGCATGGTGGGGCTCGGGGGTGAGCAGTACTTC. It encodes CASMVGLGGEQYF.

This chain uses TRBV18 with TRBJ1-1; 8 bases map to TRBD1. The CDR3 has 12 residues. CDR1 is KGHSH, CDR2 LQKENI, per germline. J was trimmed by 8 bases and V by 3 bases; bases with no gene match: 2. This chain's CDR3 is CASSPQGAEAFF. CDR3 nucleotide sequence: TGTGCCAGCTCACCCCAGGGGGCCGAAGCTTTCTTT.

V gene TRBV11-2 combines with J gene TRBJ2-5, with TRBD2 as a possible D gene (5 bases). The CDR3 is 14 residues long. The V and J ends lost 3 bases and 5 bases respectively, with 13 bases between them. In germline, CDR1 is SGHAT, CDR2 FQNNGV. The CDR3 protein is CASSFSMVAETQYF. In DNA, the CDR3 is TGTGCCAGCAGCTTTTCTATGGTAGCGGAGACCCAGTACTTC.

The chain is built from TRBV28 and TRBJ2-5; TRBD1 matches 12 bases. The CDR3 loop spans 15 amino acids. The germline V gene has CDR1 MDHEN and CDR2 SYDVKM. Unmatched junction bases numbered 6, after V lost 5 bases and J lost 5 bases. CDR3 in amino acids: CASSPGQGAGETQYF. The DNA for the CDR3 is TGTGCCAGCAGTCCGGGACAGGGGGCAGGGGAGACCCAGTACTTC.

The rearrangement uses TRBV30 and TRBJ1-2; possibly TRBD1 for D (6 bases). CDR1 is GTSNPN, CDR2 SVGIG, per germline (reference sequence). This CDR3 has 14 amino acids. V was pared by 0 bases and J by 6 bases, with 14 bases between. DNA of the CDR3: TGTGCCTGGAGTGTACTATGGGGGCCTGATGGCTACACCTTC. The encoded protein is CAWSVLWGPDGYTF.

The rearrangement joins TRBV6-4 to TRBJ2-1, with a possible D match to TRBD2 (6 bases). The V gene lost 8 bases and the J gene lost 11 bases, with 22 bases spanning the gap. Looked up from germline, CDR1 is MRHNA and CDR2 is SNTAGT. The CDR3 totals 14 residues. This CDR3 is CASSSGPGQGQQFF. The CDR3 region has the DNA TGTGCCAGCTCAAGCGGGCCGGGTCAAGGGCAGCAGTTCTTC.

The CDR3 reads CASSLGGGMNTEAFF. CDR3 nucleotides: TGCGCCAGCAGCTTGGGTGGGGGAATGAACACTGAAGCTTTCTTT. The chain uses TRBV5-1 and TRBJ1-1; TRBD1 might be the D (5 bases). Germline lookup yields CDR1 SGHRS and CDR2 YFSETQ. The CDR3 extends over 15 amino acids. Trimming cost V 0 bases and J 0 bases, with 9 bases left between them.

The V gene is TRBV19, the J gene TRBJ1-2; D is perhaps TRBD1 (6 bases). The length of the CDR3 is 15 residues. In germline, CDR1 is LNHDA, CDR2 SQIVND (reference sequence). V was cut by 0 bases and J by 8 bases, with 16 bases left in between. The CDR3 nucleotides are TGTGCCAGTAGTATAGAGACGACAGGACGAAGCGGCTACACCTTC. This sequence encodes CASSIETTGRSGYTF.

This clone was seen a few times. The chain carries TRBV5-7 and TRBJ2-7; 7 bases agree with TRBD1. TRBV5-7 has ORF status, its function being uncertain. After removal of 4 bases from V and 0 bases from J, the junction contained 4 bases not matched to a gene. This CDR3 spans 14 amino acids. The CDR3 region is CASSPGQISYEQYF. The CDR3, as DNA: TGTGCCAGCAGCCCGGGACAGATCTCCTACGAGCAGTACTTC.

The CDR3 spells CASSVLPLAAPYEQYF. The CDR3, as DNA: TGTGCCAGCAGCGTACTGCCTCTAGCGGCCCCCTACGAGCAGTACTTC. This chain links TRBV7-2 with TRBJ2-5; 7 nucleotides align to TRBD2. TRBJ2-7 explains the end of the DNA better; the J call may be wrong. Germline assignment: CDR1 SGHTA and CDR2 FQGNSA. The CDR3 is 16 residues long.

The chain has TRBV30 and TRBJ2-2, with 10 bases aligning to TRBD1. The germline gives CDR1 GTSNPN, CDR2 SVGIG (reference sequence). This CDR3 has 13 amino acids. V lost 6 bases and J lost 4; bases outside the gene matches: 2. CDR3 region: CACRTGGTGELFF. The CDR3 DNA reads TGTGCCTGTCGGACAGGGGGCACCGGGGAGCTGTTTTTT.

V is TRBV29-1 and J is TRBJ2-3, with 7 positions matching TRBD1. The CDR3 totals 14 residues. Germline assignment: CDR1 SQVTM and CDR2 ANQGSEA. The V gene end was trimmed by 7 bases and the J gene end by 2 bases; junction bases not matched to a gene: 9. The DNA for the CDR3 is TGCAGCGCCGCCGGGACAGTCTTCACAGATACGCAGTATTTT. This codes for CSAAGTVFTDTQYF.

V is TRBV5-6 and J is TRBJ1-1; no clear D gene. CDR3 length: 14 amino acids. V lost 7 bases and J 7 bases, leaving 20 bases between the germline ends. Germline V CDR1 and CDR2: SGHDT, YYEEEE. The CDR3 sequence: CASREDPGMDEAFF. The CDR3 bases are TGTGCCAGCCGGGAGGATCCGGGGATGGATGAAGCTTTCTTT.

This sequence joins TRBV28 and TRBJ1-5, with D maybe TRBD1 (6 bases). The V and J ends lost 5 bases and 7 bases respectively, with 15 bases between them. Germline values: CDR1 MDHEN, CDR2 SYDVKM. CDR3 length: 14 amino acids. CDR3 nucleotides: TGTGCCAGCAGTCAATGGGGGGCTTTGCAGCCCCAGCATTTT. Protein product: CASSQWGALQPQHF.